The next 15 T cell receptor beta chains were all read from a single sample in a study of T-cell reconstitution after alpha-beta-depleted transplantation in children. As it was prepared, the TCRbeta library received unique molecular identifiers. TCRdb re-called the PCR reads through MiXCR, storing one row per CDR3 protein. The sample holds 200,000 to 250,000 distinct CDR3 sequences, 12% seen once. Source: PBMCs from the stem cell graft donor, taken from the stem cell graft. The source is a human donor who donated a stem cell graft to a child with acute lymphoblastic leukemia.

There are many counts of this clonotype. This rearrangement joins TRBV7-2 to TRBJ2-3, with 8 nucleotides matching TRBD2. The CDR3 runs to 15 residues. V dropped 4 bases and J dropped 0; count of bases not matched to a gene: 3. Per the germline V gene, CDR1 is SGHTA and CDR2 is FQGNSA. CDR3 nucleotide sequence: TGTGCCAGCAGCTCCCGGGGGGGTAGCACAGATACGCAGTATTTT. Translated: CASSSRGGSTDTQYF.

This clonotype was observed at least ten times. The chain has TRBV6-5 and TRBJ1-5; a possible D gene is TRBD1 (6 bases). The CDR3 length is 14 residues. CDR1 MNHEY and CDR2 SVGAGI come from the germline V gene. Trimming removed 5 bases at V and 6 bases at J, with 14 bases between. The CDR3 nucleotides read TGTGCCAGCAGTCTTACAGGGTCAGGTCAGCCCCAGCATTTT. This sequence encodes CASSLTGSGQPQHF.

This clonotype was counted many times. J is TRBJ2-2 and V is TRBV7-9, with no clear D. Germline CDR1 is SEHNR and CDR2 is FQNEAQ (reference sequence). This CDR3 comprises 15 residues. The germline V and J ends were trimmed by 0 bases and 5 bases, with 10 bases remaining between them. The CDR3 DNA follows: TGTGCCAGCAGCTTAGCGGTCCCCAGGACCGGGGAGCTGTTTTTT. It translates to CASSLAVPRTGELFF. Drawing the rest from reference TRBV7-9 and TRBJ2-2, the complete variable domain is DTGVSQNPRHKITKRGQNVTFRCDPISEHNRLYWYRQTLGQGPEFLTYFQNEAQLEKSRLLSDRFSAERPKGSFSTLEIQRTEQGDSAMYLCASSLAVPRTGELFFGEGSRLTVL.

This clonotype has at least ten counts. The chain uses TRBV7-2 and TRBJ2-3; 10 nucleotides line up with TRBD2. Trimming took 2 bases from V and 2 from J; bases not matched to a gene: 7. Germline CDR1 reads SGHTA; CDR2 reads FQGNSA. The CDR3 consists of 17 residues. CDR3 protein: CASSLMGLALLTDTQYF. CDR3 coding DNA: TGTGCCAGCAGCTTAATGGGACTAGCGCTCCTCACAGATACGCAGTATTTT.

This clonotype has a count of ten or more. This chain connects TRBV6-4 to TRBJ2-2; tentatively, D is TRBD2 (6 bases). Germline CDR1 and CDR2: MRHNA and SNTAGT. V was shortened by 3 bases and J by 4 bases, with 12 bases between the two germline ends. The CDR3 is 15 residues long. In DNA, the CDR3 is TGTGCCAGCAGTGAGGATAGTAGCGGCACCGGGGAGCTGTTTTTT. This translates into CASSEDSSGTGELFF.

This clonotype was observed at least ten times. The gene calls are TRBV9 and TRBJ2-5; possible D gene TRBD2, 6 bases. V was pared by 0 bases and J by 5 bases, with 20 bases between. The CDR3 contains 17 residues. Germline lookup yields CDR1 SGDLS and CDR2 YYNGEE. The DNA of the CDR3 is TGTGCCAGCAGCGTAGAGGGAGGTCTCCCCCTTCCGGAGACCCAGTACTTC. It translates to CASSVEGGLPLPETQYF.

This clonotype was seen repeatedly, ten times or more. The rearrangement uses TRBV7-9 and TRBJ1-4; D gene unclear. CDR3 length: 16 amino acids. The V end was cut by 1 base, the J end by 0 bases, with 9 bases between. Germline-derived CDR1 and CDR2 are SEHNR and FQNEAQ (reference sequence). In nucleotides, the CDR3 is TGTGCCAGCAGCTTAGGCCTGGGGACAACTAATGAAAAACTGTTTTTT. Amino acid sequence: CASSLGLGTTNEKLFF.

On this clonotype itself: A much bigger clone sits one base away, suggesting this may be a read error. The CDR3 reads CASSQLAGTAGEQFF. In nucleotides, the CDR3 is TGTGCCAGCAGCCAACTAGCGGGGACTGCCGGGGAGCAGTTCTTC. V usage is TRBV9 and J usage is TRBJ2-1, with 10 nucleotides matching TRBD2. With V trimmed by 4 bases and J by 10 bases, 11 bases remained unmatched. This CDR3 has 15 amino acids. The germline V gene encodes CDR1 SGDLS and CDR2 YYNGEE.

The table lists this clonotype with many counts. V is TRBV4-2 and J is TRBJ2-7; 8 bases fit TRBD1. J lost 1 base, V lost 4 bases, and 6 bases had no gene match. This CDR3 region has 15 residues. Germline V CDR1 and CDR2: LGHNA, YNFKEQ. The CDR3 loop reads CASSPDRAPSYEQYF. CDR3 sequence (DNA): TGTGCCAGCAGCCCGGACAGGGCCCCTTCCTACGAGCAGTACTTC.

This clonotype has at least ten counts. The V call is TRBV29-1, the J call TRBJ1-1, with 7 bases fitting TRBD1. V lost 7 bases, J lost 1 base, and 6 bases stayed unmatched. The CDR3 has 13 amino acids. Per the germline V gene, CDR1 is SQVTM and CDR2 is ANQGSEA. The CDR3 here is CSGWDRPNTEAFF. The DNA of the CDR3 is TGCAGCGGGTGGGACAGACCGAACACTGAAGCTTTCTTT.

With regard to this clonotype: A clone one base away is much larger, so this may be a read error. CDR3 sequence reads: CASSLEALVDQPQHF. CDR3 DNA: TGCGCCAGCAGCTTGGAGGCTCTCGTCGATCAGCCCCAGCATTTT. This chain joins TRBV5-1 and TRBJ1-5; D is undetermined. CDR3 length equals 15 residues. V gave up 0 bases and J gave up 5 bases, with 12 bases separating them. From germline, CDR1 is SGHRS and CDR2 YFSETQ.

This clonotype was counted many times. The J gene is TRBJ1-1, the V gene TRBV19; D is unresolved. Per the germline V gene, CDR1 is LNHDA and CDR2 is SQIVND (reference sequence). There are 13 residues in the CDR3. Trimming removed 1 base at V and 0 bases at J, with 3 bases between. The CDR3 bases are TGTGCCAGTAGTATAGGCATGAACACTGAAGCTTTCTTT. This sequence encodes CASSIGMNTEAFF.

This clonotype was recorded at least ten times. V usage is TRBV20-1 and J usage is TRBJ1-1; D ambiguous. CDR1 and CDR2 (germline): DFQATT, SNEGSKA (reference sequence). Trimming left V 7 bases short and J 5 bases short, with 11 bases between. The CDR3 covers 11 residues. CDR3 DNA sequence: TGCAGTGAACGTCGTCGGACTGAAGCTTTCTTT. Translated: CSERRRTEAFF.

The table lists this clonotype with a few counts. This chain links TRBV29-1 with TRBJ2-5; 8 bases match TRBD2. The trim removed 3 bases at V and 7 bases at J, leaving 13 bases unmatched. From germline, CDR1 is SQVTM and CDR2 ANQGSEA. This CDR3 contains 15 residues. CDR3 nucleotides: TGCAGCGTTGACCTCCCTGGGACTAGGTCGTTGACCCAGTACTTC. Translation gives CSVDLPGTRSLTQYF.

Comments on this clonotype: This clone may be a read error of a much larger clone one base away. This chain uses TRBV5-5 with TRBJ2-4, with a weak D call TRBD2 (6 bases). In germline, CDR1 is SGHKS, CDR2 YYEKEE (reference sequence). The CDR3 consists of 14 residues. V dropped 3 bases and J dropped 2 bases, with 9 bases sitting between them. CDR3 residues: CASSSGGTKNIQYF. The CDR3 nucleotides are TGTGCCAGCAGCTCTGGGGGGACCAAAAACATTCAGTACTTC.